This T cell receptor beta chain was profiled in a study of blood T cell repertoires in COVID-19. For the study at large: T cells, B-cell-depleted T cells, or PBMCs provided the cDNA or gDNA that served as material.

Trimming left V 6 bases short and J 0 bases short, with 5 bases between. Germline lookup yields CDR1 MNHNY and CDR2 SVGAGI (reference sequence). This CDR3 is 12 amino acids long. Generated by immunoSEQ multiplex PCR, the TCRdb table keeps only in-frame clones and is missing some. The sample shows approximately 310,000 clones, 80% to 90% of them seen only once. Sequenced material: peripheral blood. The J gene is TRBJ1-1, the V gene TRBV6-6, with D unclear. The TCR originated in a man aged 45 to 65 with active or convalescent COVID-19. The CDR3 loop reads CASRRVNTEAFF. DNA of the CDR3: TGTGCCAGCAGGCGGGTGAACACTGAAGCTTTCTTT.